This T cell receptor (beta chain) was observed in a study of cytotoxic CD8 clonotypes in ibrutinib-treated CLL. Comment on this clone: The antigen is unknown.

This table comes from immunoSEQ multiplex PCR, and its TCRdb copy is limited to in-frame clones, with some not included. Of around 200,000 clones in the sample, roughly 73% were seen once. Roughly 2 micrograms of genomic DNA (from cryopreserved PBMCs) were used for TCR beta libraries. Study observations and caveats: Samples were collected at differing times from sustained-remission and progressing patients. A rise in clonality was seen at ibrutinib response, and a fall back toward baseline was seen at progression. With treatment, public clonotypes, which were uncommon, either contracted or remained stable.

Germline lookup yields CDR1 SGHTS and CDR2 YDEGEE. Trimming left V 4 bases short and J 4 bases short, with 13 bases between. The CDR3 is 14 amino acids. The chain carries TRBV5-8 and TRBJ2-3; D is perhaps TRBD1 or TRBD2 (5 bases each). The receptor was isolated from a human donor with chronic lymphocytic leukemia. The source was PBMCs, collected after 12 months of ibrutinib treatment. In DNA, the CDR3 is TGTGCCAGCAGCCCGGGACGGGCGGCAGATACGCAGTATTTT. The encoded protein is CASSPGRAADTQYF. Combining the CDR3 with reference TRBV5-8 and TRBJ2-3 gives the whole variable domain EAGVTQSPTHLIKTRGQQATLRCSPISGHTSVYWYQQALGLGLQFLLWYDEGEERNRGNFPPRFSGRQFPNYSSELNVNALELEDSALYLCASSPGRAADTQYFGPGTRLTVL.